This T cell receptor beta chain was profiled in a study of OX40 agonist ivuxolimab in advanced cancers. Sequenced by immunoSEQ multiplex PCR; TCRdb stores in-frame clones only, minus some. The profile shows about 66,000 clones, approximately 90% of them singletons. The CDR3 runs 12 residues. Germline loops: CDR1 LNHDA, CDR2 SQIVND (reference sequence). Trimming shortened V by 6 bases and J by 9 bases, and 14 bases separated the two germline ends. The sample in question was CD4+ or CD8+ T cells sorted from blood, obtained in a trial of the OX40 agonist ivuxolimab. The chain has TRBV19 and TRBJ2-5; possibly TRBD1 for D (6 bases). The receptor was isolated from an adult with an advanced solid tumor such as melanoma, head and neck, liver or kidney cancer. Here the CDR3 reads CASSSTQGAQYF. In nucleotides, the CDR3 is TGTGCCAGTAGCTCCACACAGGGCGCCCAGTACTTC. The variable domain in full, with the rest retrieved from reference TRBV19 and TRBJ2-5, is DGGITQSPKYLFRKEGQNVTLSCEQNLNHDAMYWYRQDPGQGLRLIYYSQIVNDFQKGDIAEGYSVSREKKESFPLTVTSAQKNPTAFYLCASSSTQGAQYFGPGTRLLVL.